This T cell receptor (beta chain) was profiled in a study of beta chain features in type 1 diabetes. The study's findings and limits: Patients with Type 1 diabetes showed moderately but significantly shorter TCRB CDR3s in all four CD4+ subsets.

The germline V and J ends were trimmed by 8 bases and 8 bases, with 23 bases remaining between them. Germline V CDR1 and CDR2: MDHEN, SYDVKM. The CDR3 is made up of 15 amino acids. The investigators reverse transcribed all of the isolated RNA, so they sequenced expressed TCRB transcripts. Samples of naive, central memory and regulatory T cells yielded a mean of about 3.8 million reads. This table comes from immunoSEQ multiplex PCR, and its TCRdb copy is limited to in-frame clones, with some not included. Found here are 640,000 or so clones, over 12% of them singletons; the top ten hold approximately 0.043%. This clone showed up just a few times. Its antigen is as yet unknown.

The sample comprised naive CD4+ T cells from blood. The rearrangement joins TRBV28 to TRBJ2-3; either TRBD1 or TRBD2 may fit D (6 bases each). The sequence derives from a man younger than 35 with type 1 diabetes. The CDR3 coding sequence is TGTGCCAGCTCCCCTCCGGGGGCTAGCAGTGTTACGCAGTATTTT. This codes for CASSPPGASSVTQYF.